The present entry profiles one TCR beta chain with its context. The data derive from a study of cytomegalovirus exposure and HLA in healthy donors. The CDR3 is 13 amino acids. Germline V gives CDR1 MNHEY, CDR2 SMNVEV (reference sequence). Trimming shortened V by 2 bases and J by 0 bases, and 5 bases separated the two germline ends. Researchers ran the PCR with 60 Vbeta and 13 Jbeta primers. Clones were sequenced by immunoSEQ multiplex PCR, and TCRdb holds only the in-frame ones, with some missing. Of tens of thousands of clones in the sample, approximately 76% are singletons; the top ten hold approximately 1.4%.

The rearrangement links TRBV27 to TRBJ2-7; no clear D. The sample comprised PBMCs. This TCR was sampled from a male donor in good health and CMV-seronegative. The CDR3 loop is CASSLRASYEQYF. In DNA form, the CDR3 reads TGTGCCAGCAGTTTACGCGCCTCCTACGAGCAGTACTTC.